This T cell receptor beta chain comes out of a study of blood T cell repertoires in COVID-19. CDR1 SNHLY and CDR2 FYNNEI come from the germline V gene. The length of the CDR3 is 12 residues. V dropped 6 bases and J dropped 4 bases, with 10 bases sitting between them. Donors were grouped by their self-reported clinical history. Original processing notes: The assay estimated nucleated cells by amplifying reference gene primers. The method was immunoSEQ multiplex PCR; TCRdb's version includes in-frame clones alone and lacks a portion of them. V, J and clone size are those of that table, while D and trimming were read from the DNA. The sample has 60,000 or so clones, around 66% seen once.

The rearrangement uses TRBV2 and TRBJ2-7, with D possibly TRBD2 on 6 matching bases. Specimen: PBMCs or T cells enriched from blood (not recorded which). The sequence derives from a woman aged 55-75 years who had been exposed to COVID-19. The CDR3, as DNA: TGTGCCAGCAGGGGAGGTAGTTACGAGCAGTACTTC. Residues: CASRGGSYEQYF.